This entry features one T cell receptor beta chain sequence. This entry belongs to a study of blood T cell repertoires in COVID-19. Overall study: The samples span acute and convalescent COVID-19 from the United States, Italy and Spain. T cells, B-cell-depleted T cells, or PBMCs supplied cDNA or gDNA.

The CDR3 is 14 residues long. V was clipped by 0 bases and J by 0 bases, with 3 bases between them. Germline CDR1 SGHRS, CDR2 YFSETQ. As processed by the authors: The authors estimated nucleated cell counts from reference gene primer amplification. Method: immunoSEQ multiplex PCR; TCRdb's copy keeps in-frame clones and lacks some. The V and J calls and clone size were taken over from that table, and D and trimming were inferred from the DNA. The repertoire includes 190,000 or so clones, about 80% of them detected once, and 6.5% to 7% sits in the top ten. This rearrangement joins TRBV5-1 to TRBJ2-2; D unresolved. This TCR came from a human donor with acute or convalescent COVID-19. The donor label of this sample is uncertain. Sequencing was carried out using peripheral blood. The CDR3 sequence: CASSLATNTGELFF. DNA for the CDR3: TGCGCCAGCAGCTTGGCAACGAACACCGGGGAGCTGTTTTTT.